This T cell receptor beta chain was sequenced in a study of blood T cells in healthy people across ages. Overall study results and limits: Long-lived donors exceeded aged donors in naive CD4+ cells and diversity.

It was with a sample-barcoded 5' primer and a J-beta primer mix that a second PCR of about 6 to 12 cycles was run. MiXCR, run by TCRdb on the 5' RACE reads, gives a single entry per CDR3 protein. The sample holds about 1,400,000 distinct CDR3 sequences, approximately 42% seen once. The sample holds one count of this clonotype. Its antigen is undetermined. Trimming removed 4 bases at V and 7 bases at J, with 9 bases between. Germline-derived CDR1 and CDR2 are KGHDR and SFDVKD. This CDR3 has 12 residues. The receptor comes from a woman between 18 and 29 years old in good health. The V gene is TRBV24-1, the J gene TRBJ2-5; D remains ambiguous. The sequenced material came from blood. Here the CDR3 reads CATSDRTGTQYF. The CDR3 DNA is TGTGCCACCAGTGACCGGACGGGGACCCAGTACTTC.